These T cell receptor beta chains were read from a single sample in a study of T cell responses to AZD1222 COVID-19 vaccine. Measured with immunoSEQ multiplex PCR; TCRdb has only the in-frame clones, and not every one. The table records roughly 77,000 clones, under 95% of them present only once. Source: peripheral blood, taken 28 days after the second AZD1222 dose. These receptors were taken from an adult who received the AZD1222 COVID-19 vaccine. Each CDR3 is given with its conserved first and last residue.

j_call v_call cdr3_length cdr3_aa
TRBJ1-1 TRBV12-3/TRBV12-4 12 CASSLGTAEAFF
TRBJ1-4 TRBV7-8 14 CASSRTGGEEKLFF
TRBJ2-1 TRBV19 15 CASSMTSGAYNEQFF
TRBJ1-5 TRBV28 14 CASRLVLSNQPQHF
TRBJ2-7 TRBV7-2 14 CASRLAGELFEQYF
TRBJ1-1 TRBV10-2 13 CASRLQLNTEAFF
TRBJ2-1 TRBV7-2 15 CASSLVTSPYNEQFF
TRBJ2-1 TRBV4-1 16 CASSQVLTTSGRFQFF
TRBJ2-1 TRBV6-5 14 CASRRAGALNEQFF
TRBJ1-4 TRBV7-6 16 CASSLSVEDRGEKLFF
TRBJ2-4 TRBV7-2 17 CASSLFPTGLAKNIQYF
TRBJ2-1 TRBV14 16 CASSQYAEISYNEQFF
TRBJ1-5 TRBV12-5 19 CASGLVRGRGVQDNQPQHF
TRBJ2-2 TRBV10-3 14 CAISAPGGTGELFF
TRBJ2-5 TRBV18 11 CASSQGETQYF
TRBJ2-5 TRBV11-2 15 CASSKPAGAGETQYF
TRBJ2-7 TRBV19 13 CASSLTSVYEQYF
TRBJ1-2 TRBV5-4 16 CASSLDNKGETEGYTF
TRBJ2-3 TRBV30 13 CAWGAGGTDTQYF
TRBJ1-5 TRBV28 15 CASSISGRINQPQHF
TRBJ1-2 TRBV7-2 12 CASSLVRYGYTF
TRBJ1-5 TRBV7-6 13 CASSWRSGQPQHF
TRBJ2-3 TRBV4-3 11 CASSQDHTQYF
TRBJ2-3 TRBV6-4 13 CASAGRYTDTQYF
TRBJ2-7 TRBV5-6 16 CASSWRVSTSGYEQYF
TRBJ1-1 TRBV10-3 14 CAIRGRNLNTEAFF
TRBJ1-4 TRBV23-1 14 CASSQFGRVEKLFF
TRBJ1-1 TRBV18 13 CASSLTGDTEAFF
TRBJ2-7 TRBV7-8 17 CASSLMGSTSGRNEQYF
TRBJ1-5 TRBV14 14 CASSPGTVNQPQHF
TRBJ1-1 TRBV6-5 15 CASSYSRQANTEAFF
TRBJ1-4 TRBV4-1 15 CASSQDRGVNEKLFF
TRBJ2-2 TRBV5-1 15 CASSFSGRNTGELFF
TRBJ2-1 TRBV19 16 CASSIDSSAYYNEQFF
TRBJ2-7 TRBV12-5 16 CASGFSIQDAPYEQYF
TRBJ2-3 TRBV3-1/TRBV3-2 17 CASSHTDQGAPGDTQYF